This passage covers 26 T cell receptor beta chains from one sample sequenced in a study of blood T cell repertoires in COVID-19. Produced via immunoSEQ multiplex PCR; TCRdb's table is partial and in-frame only. The repertoire holds almost 300,000 clones, with approximately 86% as singletons. Sequencing input: peripheral blood. The receptors stem from a man between 65 and 85 years old with acute or convalescent COVID-19.

This chain links TRBV3-1 (or the pseudogene TRBV3-2) with TRBJ1-6; 8 bases line up with TRBD1. The CDR3 spans 15 residues. V dropped 0 bases and J dropped 12; count of bases not matched to a gene: 7. CDR1 is LGHDT and CDR2 is YNNKEL in the germline V gene (reference sequence). CDR3 amino acids: CASSQDWQGAVPLHF. The CDR3 DNA reads as TGTGCCAGCAGCCAAGATTGGCAGGGGGCAGTACCCCTCCACTTT.

The V call is TRBV11-3, the J call TRBJ2-1, with D possibly TRBD1 on 6 matching bases. The CDR3 is 15 amino acids. V shed 0 bases and J shed 8 bases, with 14 bases lying between them. Germline V gene sequence: CDR1 SGHNT, CDR2 YENEEA. This chain's CDR3 is CASSLDAGGGDEQFF. CDR3 bases: TGTGCCAGCAGCTTAGATGCGGGTGGGGGCGATGAGCAGTTCTTC.

This chain links TRBV28 with TRBJ2-6, with 8 nucleotides matching TRBD2. V shed 1 base, J shed 0 bases, and the junction held 5 bases outside the gene matches. CDR1 and CDR2 (germline): MDHEN, SYDVKM. The CDR3 loop spans 18 amino acids. The CDR3 DNA is TGTGCCAGCAGTTTATTTCTAGCGGGCTCCTCTGGGGCCAACGTCCTGACTTTC. Its protein is CASSLFLAGSSGANVLTF.

The chain employs TRBV20-1 and TRBJ2-5, with D hard to call. CDR3 size: 11 residues. Trimming took 6 bases from V and 5 from J, leaving 10 bases between them. The germline gives CDR1 DFQATT, CDR2 SNEGSKA (reference sequence). The CDR3 nucleotides are TGCAGTGCCAAGCTCGCGGAGACCCAGTACTTC. Translating gives CSAKLAETQYF.

The CDR3, as DNA: TGCGCCAGCAGCCAAGACGCGAGGGCAATAATCTACGAGCAGTACTTC. Its protein is CASSQDARAIIYEQYF. V gene TRBV4-3 combines with J gene TRBJ2-7; D possibly corresponds to TRBD2 (5 bases). CDR1 is LGHNA and CDR2 is YSLEER in the germline V gene. V lost 0 bases to trimming and J lost 3 bases, with 15 bases between them. This CDR3 is 16 amino acids long.

DNA of the CDR3: TGCAGCGTTGCGAGGGTTACGAACACCGGGGAGCTGTTTTTT. Protein product: CSVARVTNTGELFF. The chain joins TRBV29-1 to TRBJ2-2; TRBD2 might be the D (5 bases). Per germline, CDR1 SQVTM and CDR2 ANQGSEA. Trimming left V 4 bases short and J 0 bases short, with 9 bases between. This CDR3 region has 14 residues.

This clone was recorded once. The rearrangement links TRBV18 to TRBJ2-3, with 9 bases lining up with TRBD2. Germline CDR1 is KGHSH and CDR2 is LQKENI. The trim removed 4 bases at V and 3 bases at J, leaving 5 bases unmatched. The CDR3 runs to 15 residues. Here the CDR3 reads CASSRASGKTDTQYF. CDR3 nucleotides: TGTGCCAGCTCACGGGCTAGCGGGAAAACAGATACGCAGTATTTT.

The V gene is TRBV10-2, the J gene TRBJ2-5; no definite D call. The CDR3 loop spans 14 amino acids. The ends were cut back, 0 bases at V and 1 base at J, with 6 bases in the middle. Per the germline V gene, CDR1 is WSHSY and CDR2 is SAAADI. The CDR3, as DNA: TGCGCCAGCAGTGAGTCGCTAGGCCAAGAGACCCAGTACTTC. This codes for CASSESLGQETQYF.

This chain joins TRBV5-1 and TRBJ1-6; possibly TRBD1 for D (6 bases). Trimming cost V 2 bases and J 8 bases, with 14 bases left between them. Germline CDR1 and CDR2: SGHRS and YFSETQ. CDR3 length: 15 amino acids. CDR3 sequence (DNA): TGCGCCAGCAGCTTCAACAGGGTCTGGGATTCACCCCTCCACTTT. It translates to CASSFNRVWDSPLHF.

CDR3 in amino acids: CASSPQVPNTGELFF. The DNA of the CDR3 is TGTGCCAGCAGCCCTCAGGTGCCGAACACCGGGGAGCTGTTTTTT. This chain links TRBV3-1 (or the pseudogene TRBV3-2) with TRBJ2-2; no reliable D call. The germline gives CDR1 LGHDT, CDR2 YNNKEL (reference sequence). The germline V and J ends were trimmed by 4 bases and 0 bases, with 9 bases remaining between them. The CDR3 loop spans 15 amino acids.

The chain uses TRBV19 and TRBJ2-3; tentative D call: TRBD2 (6 bases). V lost 6 bases, J lost 1 base, and 14 bases lay in between. CDR1 is LNHDA and CDR2 is SQIVND in the germline V gene (reference sequence). The CDR3 totals 15 residues. CDR3 coding DNA: TGTGCCAGTAGATCTGGCGGGGCAGGCACAGATACGCAGTATTTT. Translating it yields CASRSGGAGTDTQYF.

The chain carries TRBV7-2 and TRBJ2-1; 11 bases map to TRBD2. Unmatched junction bases numbered 15, after V lost 1 base and J lost 7 bases. CDR1 SGHTA and CDR2 FQGNSA come from the germline V gene. The CDR3 totals 19 residues. CDR3 in amino acids: CASSLGPPASGGLDNEQFF. The CDR3 nucleotides read TGTGCCAGCAGCTTAGGTCCCCCCGCTAGCGGGGGGCTCGATAATGAGCAGTTCTTC.

The chain couples TRBV4-3 to TRBJ2-5, with TRBD2 as a possible D gene (5 bases). The V gene lost 4 bases and the J gene lost 4 bases, with 19 bases spanning the gap. Germline V gene lookup returns CDR1 LGHNA and CDR2 YSLEER. The CDR3 is made up of 16 amino acids. CDR3 nucleotides: TGCGCCAGCAGCCTCTTCCCAGCGACCGGGGTAGAGACCCAGTACTTC. Amino acid sequence: CASSLFPATGVETQYF.

In the case of this clone: The same CDR3 can be traced to other DNA sequences in this sample. This sequence joins TRBV6-2 or TRBV6-3 and TRBJ1-1; D unresolved. Germline V CDR1 and CDR2: MNHEY, SVGEGT. The V and J ends lost 3 bases and 2 bases respectively, with 7 bases between them. The CDR3 is 13 amino acids. The CDR3 DNA reads TGTGCCAGCAGTTATTCCAGAAACACTGAAGCTTTCTTT. It translates to CASSYSRNTEAFF.

V usage is TRBV19 and J usage is TRBJ1-2; 11 nucleotides align to TRBD1. Germline CDR1 reads LNHDA; CDR2 reads SQIVND (reference sequence). The CDR3 covers 15 residues. V lost 5 bases, J lost 5 bases, and 7 bases stayed unmatched. The chain's CDR3 is CASSAEGQGVYGYTF. The CDR3 nucleotides read TGTGCCAGTAGTGCCGAGGGACAGGGGGTATATGGCTACACCTTC.

The chain recombines TRBV28 with TRBJ2-5; 7 positions agree with TRBD1. Germline lookup yields CDR1 MDHEN and CDR2 SYDVKM. The CDR3 length is 18 residues. V lost 5 bases and J lost 8; bases outside the gene matches: 23. The CDR3 protein is CASSTMTGSTQNQVTQYF. For the CDR3, the DNA is TGTGCCAGCAGTACCATGACAGGGTCGACACAGAACCAAGTTACCCAGTACTTC. Supplemented by reference TRBV28 and TRBJ2-5, the full variable domain reads DVKVTQSSRYLVKRTGEKVFLECVQDMDHENMFWYRQDPGLGLRLIYFSYDVKMKEKGDIPEGYSVSREKKERFSLILESASTNQTSMYLCASSTMTGSTQNQVTQYFGPGTRLLVL.

The chain is built from TRBV19 and TRBJ2-7; 7 nucleotides match TRBD1. The J segment lost 6 bases and the V segment lost 3 bases, leaving 8 bases of the junction unmatched. CDR3 size: 14 residues. Per germline, CDR1 LNHDA and CDR2 SQIVND (reference sequence). DNA for the CDR3: TGTGCCAGTAGTATCGGGGACAGTCTAGTCGAGCAGTACTTC. This encodes CASSIGDSLVEQYF.

CDR3 nucleotide sequence: TGTGCCAGCAGCTCGTACCAAGAGACCCAGTACTTC. It codes for CASSSYQETQYF. The chain is built from TRBV7-9 and TRBJ2-5; D uncertain. The CDR3 has 12 residues. Trimming pared 4 bases from V and 0 bases from J, leaving 3 bases between. The germline V gene has CDR1 SEHNR and CDR2 FQNEAQ (reference sequence).

The V gene is TRBV5-1, the J gene TRBJ2-3; 9 bases match TRBD2. The CDR3 sequence is 15 residues long. Germline lookup yields CDR1 SGHRS and CDR2 YFSETQ. The ends lost 2 bases at V and 4 bases at J; junction bases unmatched: 5. As DNA, the CDR3 is TGCGCCAGCAGCTTCGCGGGAGGGGGGTCAGATACGCAGTATTTT. Translating it yields CASSFAGGGSDTQYF.

Only a few counts were recorded for this clone. The chain uses TRBV10-3 and TRBJ2-5, with 14 bases aligning to TRBD2. Trimming cost V 6 bases and J 2 bases; bases outside gene matches: 2. Germline V gene sequence: CDR1 ENHRY, CDR2 SYGVKD. This CDR3 has 15 residues. The CDR3 DNA sequence: TGTGCCATCAGGGGGACTAGCGGGGGACAAGAGACCCAGTACTTC. Translating it yields CAIRGTSGGQETQYF.

The V gene is TRBV18, the J gene TRBJ2-3; possibly TRBD2 for D (7 bases). The germline gives CDR1 KGHSH, CDR2 LQKENI. Trimming pared 5 bases from V and 4 bases from J, leaving 16 bases between. This CDR3 comprises 15 residues. This chain's CDR3 is CASSTEGGLADTQYF. CDR3 coding DNA: TGTGCCAGCTCAACCGAGGGGGGGCTCGCAGATACGCAGTATTTT.

This sequence joins TRBV3-1 (or the pseudogene TRBV3-2) and TRBJ2-3; 13 bases are a match to TRBD2. The V gene end was trimmed by 4 bases and the J gene end by 7 bases; junction bases not matched to a gene: 5. Germline V gene sequence: CDR1 LGHDT, CDR2 YNNKEL (reference sequence). This CDR3 comprises 15 residues. The CDR3 spells CASSPLAGGPNTQYF. In DNA form, the CDR3 reads TGTGCCAGCAGCCCACTAGCGGGGGGGCCCAATACGCAGTATTTT.

The chain links TRBV9 to TRBJ2-2; 7 bases line up with TRBD2. The length of the CDR3 is 14 residues. Losses at the gene ends were 0 bases for V and 6 bases for J; bases not matched to a gene: 2. CDR1 SGDLS and CDR2 YYNGEE come from the germline V gene. The CDR3 spells CASSVGGGAGELFF. Written as DNA, the CDR3 is TGTGCCAGCAGCGTAGGTGGGGGGGCCGGGGAGCTGTTTTTT.

The CDR3 here is CASSAGQGLAEAFF. The CDR3 DNA is TGTGCCAGCAGCGCGGGACAGGGGCTCGCTGAAGCTTTCTTT. The rearrangement uses TRBV7-9 and TRBJ1-1; 10 bases map to TRBD1. The CDR3 totals 14 residues. The germline V gene encodes CDR1 SEHNR and CDR2 FQNEAQ (reference sequence). V dropped 5 bases and J dropped 6; count of bases not matched to a gene: 6.

This rearrangement joins TRBV2 to TRBJ2-2; 9 bases map to TRBD2. CDR3 size: 16 residues. The V segment lost 4 bases and the J segment 6 bases; nucleotides outside the gene matches: 9. Germline lookup yields CDR1 SNHLY and CDR2 FYNNEI. CDR3: CASSVRARGGSGELFF. CDR3 nucleotides: TGTGCCAGCAGTGTCCGGGCGCGGGGGGGCTCCGGGGAGCTGTTTTTT.

This chain connects TRBV7-2 to TRBJ2-1; 12 bases align to TRBD2. Trimming at V came to 3 bases and at J to 8 bases, leaving 8 bases not matched to a gene. The CDR3 consists of 16 residues. Germline-derived CDR1 and CDR2 are SGHTA and FQGNSA. CDR3 nucleotide sequence: TGTGCCAGCAGCTTGACTCTAGCGGGAGGGAAGGATGAGCAGTTCTTC. Translation gives CASSLTLAGGKDEQFF.